This TCR beta chain stems from a study of T cell responses to AZD1222 COVID-19 vaccine. Data came from immunoSEQ multiplex PCR; TCRdb stores just in-frame clones and leaves some out. The data contain around 140,000 clones, roughly 92% of them singletons. A remark on this clone: Its antigen is as yet unknown.

General observations from the study: Females outnumbered males among donors, who were mostly white British; clonal diversity was possibly underestimated.

The CDR3 is made up of 16 amino acids. Germline assignment: CDR1 SGHRS and CDR2 YFSETQ. Between the trimmed V and J ends, which lost 1 base and 2 bases, there was a span of 14 bases. The source is an adult in good health. The chain employs TRBV5-1 and TRBJ2-3; D ambiguous. The sample consisted of peripheral blood, taken on day 0 of AZD1222 vaccination. The CDR3 is CASSLSGGLPTDTQYF. The CDR3 DNA sequence: TGCGCCAGCAGCTTGTCAGGCGGCCTCCCCACAGATACGCAGTATTTT.